Shown below are 3 T cell receptor beta chains from a single sample sequenced in a study of shared clonotypes between healthy human individuals. Cells designated naive CD8 were CD45RO-negative and were positively selected for CCR7, with terminally differentiated effector memory CD45RA+ cells excluded. The table came from immunoSEQ multiplex PCR; TCRdb's copy has only in-frame clones and leaves some out. The table lists about 2.2 million clones, around 95% of them singletons. The sequenced sample consisted of naive CD8+ T cells from PBMCs. These receptors were taken from a man younger than 30 in good health. Some clones in this sample may be carry-over from other donors' samples.

The count of this clone is one. The chain combines TRBV27 with TRBJ2-1, with 8 bases lining up with TRBD1. V gave up 6 bases and J gave up 5 bases; unmatched junction bases: 6. Germline V gives CDR1 MNHEY, CDR2 SMNVEV (reference sequence). The CDR3 extends over 14 amino acids. CDR3 DNA sequence: TGTGCCAGCAGAACAGGGGGGACACACAATGAGCAGTTCTTC. Translation: CASRTGGTHNEQFF.

The J gene is TRBJ1-1, the V gene TRBV25-1, with D perhaps TRBD1 (5 bases). The CDR3 is made up of 15 amino acids. CDR1 and CDR2 from the germline V gene are MGHDK and SYGVNS. V lost 3 bases, J lost 1 base, and 12 bases lay in between. The CDR3: CASSDPGVGNTEAFF. Here the CDR3 DNA reads TGTGCCAGCAGTGATCCGGGGGTTGGGAACACTGAAGCTTTCTTT.

The chain carries TRBV7-9 and TRBJ2-5; TRBD2 is a possible D gene (5 bases). The last part of the DNA fits TRBJ2-7 better; the J call may be wrong. Germline loops: CDR1 SEHNR, CDR2 FQNEAQ (reference sequence). The CDR3 totals 18 residues. CDR3 in DNA: TGTGCCAGCAGCGATACCCGAATGGGGAGAAATCCTCACTACGAGCAGTACTTC. It yields the protein CASSDTRMGRNPHYEQYF.